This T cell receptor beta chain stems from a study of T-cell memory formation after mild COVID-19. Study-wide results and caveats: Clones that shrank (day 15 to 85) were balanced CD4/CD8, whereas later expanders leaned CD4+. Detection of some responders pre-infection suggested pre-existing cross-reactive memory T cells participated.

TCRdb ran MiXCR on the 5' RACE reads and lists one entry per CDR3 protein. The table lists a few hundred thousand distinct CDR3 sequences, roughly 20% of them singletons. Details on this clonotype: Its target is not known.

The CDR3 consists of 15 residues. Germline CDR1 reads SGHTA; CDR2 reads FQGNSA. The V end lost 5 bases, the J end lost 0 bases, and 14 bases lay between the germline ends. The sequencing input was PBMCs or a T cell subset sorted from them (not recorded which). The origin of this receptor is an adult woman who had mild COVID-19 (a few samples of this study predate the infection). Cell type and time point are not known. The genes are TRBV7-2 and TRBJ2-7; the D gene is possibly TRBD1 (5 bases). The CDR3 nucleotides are TGTGCCAGCAGCCTCAGGGTGCAGCGCTCCTACGAGCAGTACTTC. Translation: CASSLRVQRSYEQYF.